This TCR beta chain emerged from a study of neurological immune-mediated disorders. Study at large: Secondary progressive cases numbered 3 among the roughly 34 multiple sclerosis patients, while the other 31 were relapsing-remitting. General study results and limits: Repertoires from 18 of 34 multiple sclerosis patients grouped phylogenetically into a related-CDR3 cluster, suggesting a possible signature. There were no CDR3 amino acid sequences shared by expanded clones across subjects, a result suggesting private repertoires in all groups.

Each TCR transcript was tagged with a 10-nucleotide random UMI during 5'RACE. TCRdb used MiXCR to reprocess the 5' RACE reads, holding one entry per CDR3 protein. This sample has approximately 84,000 distinct CDR3 sequences, with approximately 4.6% found just once. This clonotype has a count of ten or more. Its antigen is undetermined. Time point noted: longitudinal time-point 3. This clonotype originated in a woman in her sixties with multiple sclerosis. Source material: PBMCs.

DNA for the CDR3: TGCAGTGCTAGAGTGTCAGGGGTAAATGATGGCTACACCTTC. It codes for CSARVSGVNDGYTF. V usage is TRBV20-1 and J usage is TRBJ1-2, with D tentatively TRBD1 (6 bases). The V end was cut by 1 base, the J end by 6 bases, with 15 bases between. The CDR3 spans 14 residues. The germline CDR1 and CDR2 sequences are DFQATT and SNEGSKA (reference sequence).